Presented here are 6 T cell receptor beta chains from one specimen sequenced in a study of blood T cell repertoires in COVID-19. The repertoire was sequenced with immunoSEQ multiplex PCR; TCRdb's copy has only in-frame clones and lacks some. There are 300,000 to 400,000 clones in the sample; 88% occur only once, and around 7.9% lies in the top ten. Material: peripheral blood. These receptors were taken from a woman aged 70 to 79 with COVID-19, enrolled during active disease.

The gene calls are TRBV7-2 and TRBJ2-3, with D unresolved. Germline V gene data show CDR1 as SGHTA and CDR2 as FQGNSA. The CDR3 runs to 11 residues. V gave up 1 base and J gave up 10 bases, with 6 bases separating them. The DNA for the CDR3 is TGTGCCAGCAGCTTAGACCGGGCGCAGTATTTT. This sequence encodes CASSLDRAQYF.

This clone was detected only a few times. This sequence joins TRBV24-1 and TRBJ2-1; TRBD1 matches 10 bases. Germline CDR1 reads KGHDR; CDR2 reads SFDVKD. J gave up 6 bases and V 4 bases, and 8 bases lay outside the gene matches. The CDR3 contains 16 residues. The CDR3: CATSDRDRGRSNEQFF. The DNA for the CDR3 is TGTGCCACCAGTGACCGGGACAGGGGTAGGAGCAATGAGCAGTTCTTC.

A word on this clone: This CDR3 is also generated by other DNA sequences in the sample. The chain links TRBV27 to TRBJ1-2; D possibly corresponds to TRBD1 (5 bases). Germline V gives CDR1 MNHEY, CDR2 SMNVEV (reference sequence). V gave up 6 bases and J gave up 5 bases, with 7 bases separating them. The CDR3 sequence is 11 residues long. The CDR3 sequence: CASSSGYGYTF. CDR3 bases: TGTGCCAGCAGCTCAGGGTATGGCTACACCTTC.

CDR3 amino acids: CASSDRQPNYGYTF. CDR3 DNA sequence: TGTGCCAGCTCGGACAGACAACCTAACTATGGCTACACCTTC. The J gene is TRBJ1-2, the V gene TRBV19; weak D call: TRBD1 (6 bases). Per the germline V gene, CDR1 is LNHDA and CDR2 is SQIVND (reference sequence). The CDR3 is 14 amino acids. Trimming removed 9 bases at V and 0 bases at J, with 14 bases between.

CDR3 protein: CASSSYRGGLISPLHF. The CDR3, as DNA: TGTGCCAGCAGTTCATACAGGGGAGGCTTAATTTCACCCCTCCACTTT. This chain connects TRBV21-1 to TRBJ1-6; whether TRBD1, the table's D call, matches the DNA was not checked. TRBV21-1 is a pseudogene locus. CDR3 length equals 16 residues.

The chain's CDR3 is CASSSEGGTYEQYF. The CDR3 DNA is TGTGCCAGCAGCTCCGAGGGCGGGACCTACGAGCAGTACTTC. The V and J genes are TRBV7-8 and TRBJ2-7; D possibly corresponds to TRBD2 (6 bases). Germline assignment: CDR1 SGHVS and CDR2 FQNEAQ. Trimming removed 4 bases from V and 2 bases from J, with 12 bases in between. The CDR3 covers 14 residues.